This T cell receptor beta chain was recorded in a study of early T cells in non-severe SARS-CoV-2 infection. Study context: RNA in bulk from unsorted whole blood was sequenced, and chains were unpaired.

Looked up from germline, CDR1 is SGHDN and CDR2 is FVKESK. The CDR3 has 15 residues. Separate cDNA molecules each had unique molecular identifiers attached to them. Using its own MiXCR run on the 5' RACE reads, TCRdb lists one record per CDR3 protein. The sample has around 50,000 distinct CDR3 sequences; about 9.7% are singletons. Note on this clonotype: Its target is unknown. A read error is possible here, since a much larger clone lies one base away.

Study conclusions and caveats: The study's VDJdb matching favored anti-spike CD8 responses and missed private and CD4 specificities.

The receptor's source is an adult who was a healthcare worker with PCR-confirmed SARS-CoV-2 infection or an uninfected control (not recorded which). Sequencing was done on a sample of whole blood. This chain joins TRBV14 and TRBJ2-7; a weak D match, TRBD2 (5 bases). The CDR3 loop is CVSSHRGPKGSEQYF. CDR3 bases: TGTGTCAGCAGCCACCGAGGGCCAAAGGGAAGCGAGCAGTACTTC.